The 21 T cell receptor beta chains below were found in one sample sequenced in a study of shared clonotypes between healthy human individuals. Assay used: immunoSEQ multiplex PCR; TCRdb lists only in-frame clones, some missing. The sample contains about 960,000 clones, less than 85% of which appear only once. The sequencing sample was made of memory CD4+ T cells sorted from blood. Subset indicated: CD45RA-negative fraction. All receptors derive from a man between 18 and 35 years old in good health.

The V and J genes are TRBV7-8 and TRBJ1-6, with D possibly TRBD1 on 6 matching bases. Trimming took off 3 bases at V and 5 bases at J, with 14 bases between the two ends. Germline CDR1 reads SGHVS; CDR2 reads FQNEAQ. The CDR3 consists of 16 residues. CDR3 sequence: CASSLLRGQNNSPLHF. The CDR3, as DNA: TGTGCCAGCAGCTTGTTAAGGGGACAAAATAATTCACCCCTCCACTTT.

The V and J genes are TRBV2 and TRBJ1-5; D remains ambiguous. This CDR3 contains 15 residues. Looked up from germline, CDR1 is SNHLY and CDR2 is FYNNEI. With 7 bases removed from V and 0 bases from J, the gap between germline ends came to 13 bases. The CDR3 region has the DNA TGTGCCAGCACCCAGGAGTCGGTTAGCAATCAGCCCCAGCATTTT. This sequence encodes CASTQESVSNQPQHF.

The J gene is TRBJ2-1, the V gene TRBV30, with D maybe TRBD1 (5 bases). Germline V gene data show CDR1 as GTSNPN and CDR2 as SVGIG (reference sequence). The CDR3 is 14 amino acids. V shed 4 bases and J shed 2 bases, with 12 bases lying between them. CDR3 in DNA: TGTGCCTGGAACCAGGGTGCCCCCTACAATGAGCAGTTCTTC. Amino acid sequence: CAWNQGAPYNEQFF. The variable domain in full, with the rest retrieved from reference TRBV30 and TRBJ2-1, is SQTIHQWPATLVQPVGSPLSLECTVEGTSNPNLYWYRQAAGRGLQLLFYSVGIGQISSEVPQNLSASRPQDRQFILSSKKLLLSDSGFYLCAWNQGAPYNEQFFGPGTRLTVL.

The rearrangement links TRBV15 to TRBJ2-7; 10 positions agree with TRBD2. The germline CDR1 and CDR2 sequences are LNHNV and YYDKDF (reference sequence). Trimming took 0 bases from V and 2 from J; bases not matched to a gene: 1. The CDR3 consists of 15 residues. The CDR3 DNA is TGTGCCACCAGCAGAGAAAGCGGGGGGGCCTACGAGCAGTACTTC. Its translation is CATSRESGGAYEQYF.

This chain uses TRBV5-1 with TRBJ2-7, with D perhaps matching TRBD2 (6 bases). Germline lookup yields CDR1 SGHRS and CDR2 YFSETQ. V lost 4 bases and J lost 3, with 17 bases in between. The CDR3 contains 15 residues. CDR3 sequence: CASSPGGAGLYEQYF. CDR3 bases: TGCGCCAGCAGCCCTGGCGGGGCAGGGCTCTACGAGCAGTACTTC.

The genes are TRBV7-9 and TRBJ1-1; the D is unclear. Trimming shortened V by 6 bases and J by 0 bases, and 11 bases separated the two germline ends. Germline loops: CDR1 SEHNR, CDR2 FQNEAQ (reference sequence). The CDR3 is 14 residues long. Here the CDR3 DNA reads TGTGCCAGCAGACATGACGTGATGAACACTGAAGCTTTCTTT. This translates into CASRHDVMNTEAFF.

The V gene is TRBV2, the J gene TRBJ1-2; D is unclear. The germline V and J ends were trimmed by 8 bases and 8 bases, with 12 bases remaining between them. Looked up from germline, CDR1 is SNHLY and CDR2 is FYNNEI. The CDR3 extends over 11 amino acids. The CDR3 loop reads CASELLGGYTF. For the CDR3, the DNA is TGTGCCAGCGAACTCCTTGGGGGCTACACCTTC.

This chain joins TRBV5-5 and TRBJ2-2; 7 positions match TRBD1. Germline V CDR1 and CDR2: SGHKS, YYEKEE (reference sequence). The CDR3 extends over 13 amino acids. The J segment lost 4 bases and the V segment lost 6 bases, leaving 3 bases of the junction unmatched. The CDR3 coding sequence is TGTGCCAGCAACCGACAGGGCACCGGGGAGCTGTTTTTT. Translating gives CASNRQGTGELFF.

The V gene is TRBV14, the J gene TRBJ1-2; the D gene is possibly TRBD1 (6 bases). V shed 7 bases and J shed 3 bases, with 15 bases lying between them. The CDR3 is 14 amino acids. Germline assignment: CDR1 SGHDN and CDR2 FVKESK. CDR3 DNA sequence: TGTGCCAGCACTCAAGGACAGTATGACTATGGCTACACCTTC. It translates to CASTQGQYDYGYTF.

This rearrangement joins TRBV19 to TRBJ1-3; D remains unclear. V shed 4 bases and J shed 7 bases, with 14 bases lying between them. This CDR3 is 14 amino acids long. The germline V gene encodes CDR1 LNHDA and CDR2 SQIVND (reference sequence). Here the CDR3 reads CASSTVFFSNTIYF. In DNA form, the CDR3 reads TGTGCCAGTAGTACGGTCTTTTTCTCGAACACCATATATTTT.

The V and J genes are TRBV27 and TRBJ1-5; 9 nucleotides line up with TRBD1. Per germline, CDR1 MNHEY and CDR2 SMNVEV (reference sequence). The CDR3 extends over 14 amino acids. After removal of 3 bases from V and 6 bases from J, the junction contained 3 bases not matched to a gene. CDR3 DNA sequence: TGTGCCAGCAGTTTGGCGACAGGGGGTCAGCCCCAGCATTTT. Protein sequence: CASSLATGGQPQHF.

This rearrangement joins TRBV5-6 to TRBJ2-2; the match to TRBD1 covers 7 bases. The CDR3 runs 14 residues. In germline, CDR1 is SGHDT, CDR2 YYEEEE. Losses at the gene ends were 4 bases for V and 2 bases for J; bases not matched to a gene: 2. The CDR3 reads CASSGTVNTGELFF. DNA of the CDR3: TGTGCCAGCAGCGGGACAGTAAACACCGGGGAGCTGTTTTTT.

In regard to this clone: This may stem from a read error, because a much larger clone lies one nucleotide away. This specimen includes other DNA sequences encoding the same CDR3. This chain connects TRBV7-2 to TRBJ1-1; D ambiguous. CDR3 length: 13 residues. Deletions cut 1 base from V and 1 base from J, with 4 bases between. The germline gives CDR1 SGHTA, CDR2 FQGNSA. The CDR3 loop reads CASSLGENTEAFF. In DNA, the CDR3 is TGTGCCAGCAGCTTAGGTGAGAACACTGAAGCTTTCTTT.

This clone appeared many times. The CDR3 sequence: CASKTGGNQPQHF. In DNA, the CDR3 is TGTGCCAGCAAGACAGGGGGGAATCAGCCCCAGCATTTT. V gene TRBV6-4 combines with J gene TRBJ1-5, with 9 positions matching TRBD1. CDR3 length equals 13 residues. The ends lost 7 bases at V and 4 bases at J; junction bases unmatched: 2. The germline gives CDR1 MRHNA, CDR2 SNTAGT.

This clone was seen once. The CDR3, as DNA: TGTGCCAGCAGTGACCCCCCTTACTCTGGAAACACCATATATTTT. Its protein is CASSDPPYSGNTIYF. The chain employs TRBV6-4 and TRBJ1-3; no definite D call. Trimming shortened V by 2 bases and J by 0 bases, and 8 bases separated the two germline ends. From germline, CDR1 is MRHNA and CDR2 SNTAGT. The CDR3 is 15 residues long.

To note about this clone: The junction differs from germline at one of its ends, possibly a read error. V is TRBV23-1 and J is TRBJ1-2; D is unresolved. TRBV23-1 is an ORF; its function is uncertain. The CDR3 has 10 residues. CDR3 protein: CASSQSLEAF. CDR3 bases: TGCGCCAGCAGTCAATCACTGGAAGCCTTC.

J is TRBJ1-2 and V is TRBV5-1, with TRBD1 matching over 8 bases. Losses at the gene ends were 4 bases for V and 6 bases for J; bases not matched to a gene: 5. Germline V gene sequence: CDR1 SGHRS, CDR2 YFSETQ. This CDR3 is 13 amino acids long. The CDR3 spells CASSIGQGDGYTF. CDR3 nucleotide sequence: TGCGCCAGCAGCATAGGACAGGGCGATGGCTACACCTTC.

The chain recombines TRBV29-1 with TRBJ2-4; 10 positions match TRBD1. V trimming: 7 bases; J trimming: 8 bases; junction bases outside the gene matches: 8. The length of the CDR3 is 13 residues. In germline, CDR1 is SQVTM, CDR2 ANQGSEA. The CDR3 bases are TGCAGCGCACGGACAGGGGGGTCGGACATTCAGTACTTC. Translating gives CSARTGGSDIQYF.

This chain joins TRBV21-1 and TRBJ2-2; the table's D call of TRBD2 was not tested on the DNA. TRBV21-1 is classified as a pseudogene. CDR3 length: 15 residues. CDR3 DNA sequence: TGTGCCAGCACTGCCGGGATTACGGACACCGGGGAGCTGTTTTTT. Translated: CASTAGITDTGELFF.

The rearrangement uses TRBV5-1 and TRBJ2-5; 9 nucleotides align to TRBD1. J lost 6 bases, V lost 2 bases, and 5 bases had no gene match. Germline V gives CDR1 SGHRS, CDR2 YFSETQ. The CDR3 contains 14 residues. Here the CDR3 DNA reads TGCGCCAGCAGCTTCGGGACAGGGATTCAGACCCAGTACTTC. This encodes CASSFGTGIQTQYF. Looking up the rest from reference TRBV5-1 and TRBJ2-5 gives the full variable domain: KAGVTQTPRYLIKTRGQQVTLSCSPISGHRSVSWYQQTPGQGLQFLFEYFSETQRNKGNFPGRFSGRQFSNSRSEMNVSTLELGDSALYLCASSFGTGIQTQYFGPGTRLLVL.

The rearrangement joins TRBV5-1 to TRBJ1-3; possibly TRBD1 for D (5 bases). This CDR3 has 17 residues. Per the germline V gene, CDR1 is SGHRS and CDR2 is YFSETQ. Trimming stripped 4 bases from V and 2 bases from J, with 19 bases between. This CDR3 is CASSREGTEGAGNTIYF. CDR3 in DNA: TGCGCCAGCAGCCGGGAGGGGACTGAAGGCGCTGGAAACACCATATATTTT.